Following are 14 T cell receptor beta chains from one sample sequenced in a study of T-cell memory formation after mild COVID-19. Each CDR3 protein gets one entry after TCRdb re-called the 5' RACE reads with MiXCR. This sample has 500,000 to 600,000 distinct CDR3 sequences, with approximately 19% found just once. The sample was PBMCs or a T cell subset sorted from them (not recorded which). The receptors were sampled from an adult woman who had mild COVID-19 (a few samples of this study predate the infection). Cell type and time point are not known.

This clonotype was picked up a small number of times. The chain employs TRBV29-1 and TRBJ2-7; 9 bases map to TRBD2. Trimming cost V 3 bases and J 7 bases; bases outside gene matches: 16. The germline CDR1 and CDR2 sequences are SQVTM and ANQGSEA. This CDR3 has 16 amino acids. The CDR3 DNA reads TGCAGCGTTGAGAAGGCTATGGCGGGGGGGCCGAGAGAGCAGTACTTC. This encodes CSVEKAMAGGPREQYF.

A few counts support this clonotype. V gene TRBV27 combines with J gene TRBJ1-2; D gene unclear. V lost 0 bases and J lost 2, with 10 bases in between. Germline CDR1 is MNHEY and CDR2 is SMNVEV (reference sequence). The CDR3 is made up of 15 amino acids. The CDR3 DNA sequence: TGTGCCAGCAGTTTATCAGTAAGGGCGAACTATGGCTACACCTTC. Residues: CASSLSVRANYGYTF.

The chain has TRBV12-3 or TRBV12-4 and TRBJ2-7; no reliable D call. Trimming removed 3 bases at V and 6 bases at J, with 9 bases between. The CDR3 length is 12 residues. The CDR3 region has the DNA TGTGCCAGCAGTTTCCTCGGTCCCGAGCAGTACTTC. Its translation: CASSFLGPEQYF.

Ten or more counts support this clonotype. The chain has TRBV7-9 and TRBJ2-7; D remains ambiguous. Per the germline V gene, CDR1 is SEHNR and CDR2 is FQNEAQ (reference sequence). This CDR3 contains 13 residues. The V end was cut by 8 bases, the J end by 0 bases, with 11 bases between. This CDR3 reads CASAKESSYEQYF. CDR3 nucleotide sequence: TGTGCCAGCGCGAAGGAGAGCTCCTACGAGCAGTACTTC. Variable domain in full (rest from reference TRBV7-9 and TRBJ2-7): DTGVSQNPRHKITKRGQNVTFRCDPISEHNRLYWYRQTLGQGPEFLTYFQNEAQLEKSRLLSDRFSAERPKGSFSTLEIQRTEQGDSAMYLCASAKESSYEQYFGPGTRLTVT.

This rearrangement joins TRBV7-2 to TRBJ2-3, with 9 bases identical to TRBD2. Germline V gene sequence: CDR1 SGHTA, CDR2 FQGNSA. CDR3 size: 17 residues. Trimming cost V 3 bases and J 1 base; bases outside gene matches: 8. CDR3 region: CASSLTSGLSGTDTQYF. Here the CDR3 DNA reads TGTGCCAGCAGCTTGACTAGCGGACTCTCCGGCACAGATACGCAGTATTTT.

This clonotype was seen more than once but under ten times. The rearrangement joins TRBV6-6 to TRBJ2-3; 9 bases are shared with TRBD1. CDR1 and CDR2 from the germline V gene are MNHNY and SVGAGI (reference sequence). This CDR3 spans 16 amino acids. J gave up 3 bases and V 5 bases, and 9 bases lay outside the gene matches. CDR3 in DNA: TGTGCCAGCAGTCCGGGACAGGGAGCTTGGACAGATACGCAGTATTTT. Translating gives CASSPGQGAWTDTQYF.

V usage is TRBV19 and J usage is TRBJ1-5, with TRBD1 matching 9 bases. Per the germline V gene, CDR1 is LNHDA and CDR2 is SQIVND (reference sequence). V lost 3 bases, J lost 5 bases, and 5 bases stayed unmatched. The CDR3 runs 15 residues. The CDR3 loop reads CASSMGTGSYQPQHF. CDR3 in DNA: TGTGCCAGTAGTATGGGGACAGGGAGCTATCAGCCCCAGCATTTT.

The sample holds a few counts of this clonotype. The chain uses TRBV30 and TRBJ1-4; TRBD1 aligns across 9 bases. Losses at the gene ends were 4 bases for V and 0 bases for J; bases not matched to a gene: 3. The V gene's germline CDR1 is GTSNPN and CDR2 SVGIG (reference sequence). The CDR3 covers 15 residues. The CDR3, as DNA: TGTGCCTGGAACAGGGGGCCTTCAACTAATGAAAAACTGTTTTTT. This sequence encodes CAWNRGPSTNEKLFF.

This chain connects TRBV12-3 or TRBV12-4 to TRBJ1-1; TRBD1 matches 8 bases. The V segment lost 6 bases and the J segment 1 base; nucleotides outside the gene matches: 10. CDR3 size: 16 residues. In DNA form, the CDR3 reads TGTGCCAGCAGAGAGGGGACAGGCGCAAAGAACACTGAAGCTTTCTTT. It yields the protein CASREGTGAKNTEAFF.

The gene calls are TRBV4-1 and TRBJ1-3; a weak D match, TRBD1 (5 bases). The V gene's germline CDR1 is MGHRA and CDR2 YSYEKL. The CDR3 length is 17 residues. V was pared by 1 base and J by 4 bases, with 17 bases between. CDR3 in DNA: TGCGCCAGCAGCCAAGTGGGAGGAACAGGAGGGGGAAACACCATATATTTT. This sequence encodes CASSQVGGTGGGNTIYF.

This clonotype was picked up many times. This chain links TRBV6-5 with TRBJ2-6, with 12 bases lining up with TRBD2. Trimming cost V 4 bases and J 0 bases; bases outside gene matches: 7. The CDR3 consists of 19 residues. Germline V lookup: CDR1 MNHEY, CDR2 SVGAGI. CDR3 protein: CASSSLLAGGHSGANVLTF. For the CDR3, the DNA is TGTGCCAGCAGTTCCCTACTAGCGGGAGGACACTCTGGGGCCAACGTCCTGACTTTC.

This clonotype turned up a few times. V gene TRBV7-6 combines with J gene TRBJ2-3; D perhaps matches TRBD2 (5 bases). Per germline, CDR1 SGHVS and CDR2 FNYEAQ. Trimming pared 1 base from V and 3 bases from J, leaving 14 bases between. The CDR3 length is 16 residues. In DNA form, the CDR3 reads TGTGCCAGCAGCTTAGGATCCGGGGTGGGGACAGATACGCAGTATTTT. Translated, it gives CASSLGSGVGTDTQYF.

The chain is built from TRBV5-1 and TRBJ2-7; 10 nucleotides line up with TRBD2. The V gene end was trimmed by 4 bases and the J gene end by 2 bases; junction bases not matched to a gene: 9. The germline V gene has CDR1 SGHRS and CDR2 YFSETQ. The CDR3 sequence is 16 residues long. DNA of the CDR3: TGCGCCAGCAGCCCGGATCTAGCGGGAGTACCCTACGAGCAGTACTTC. It encodes CASSPDLAGVPYEQYF.

This chain links TRBV7-9 with TRBJ2-7; 11 bases line up with TRBD2. The CDR3 totals 16 residues. The germline CDR1 and CDR2 sequences are SEHNR and FQNEAQ (reference sequence). Germline trimming cut 6 bases from V and 3 bases from J; bases unmatched to any gene: 10. The DNA of the CDR3 is TGTGCCAGCAGTCCCCCCCGGGGACTAGCGGTCTACGAGCAGTACTTC. Encoded protein: CASSPPRGLAVYEQYF.